Below, 21 T cell receptor beta chains from the same sample are listed, as sequenced in a study of OX40 agonist ivuxolimab in advanced cancers. This table comes from immunoSEQ multiplex PCR, and its TCRdb copy is limited to in-frame clones, with some not included. The table records 50,000 or so clones, 91% of them present only once. Material: CD4+ or CD8+ T cells sorted from blood, obtained in a trial of the OX40 agonist ivuxolimab. The receptors were gathered from an adult with an advanced solid tumor such as melanoma, head and neck, liver or kidney cancer.

The genes are TRBV6-6 and TRBJ1-6; maybe TRBD1 (6 bases). V gave up 0 bases and J gave up 7 bases, with 7 bases separating them. In germline, CDR1 is MNHNY, CDR2 SVGAGI (reference sequence). The CDR3 is made up of 14 amino acids. CDR3 DNA: TGTGCCAGCAGTTACTCAACAGGGAATTCACCCCTCCACTTT. The encoded protein is CASSYSTGNSPLHF.

V is TRBV7-2 and J is TRBJ2-7; 9 bases map to TRBD1. This CDR3 is built from 14 residues. Germline V gene sequence: CDR1 SGHTA, CDR2 FQGNSA. With 5 bases clipped from V and 7 bases from J, the junction kept 9 bases outside the gene matches. CDR3 sequence: CASSRSTGGYEQYF. As DNA, the CDR3 is TGTGCCAGCAGCAGGTCGACAGGGGGGTATGAGCAGTACTTC.

This clone was seen once. The rearrangement joins TRBV7-9 to TRBJ1-1; a weak D match, TRBD1 (5 bases). The CDR3 loop spans 17 amino acids. Trimming cost V 3 bases and J 1 base, with 18 bases left between them. Germline CDR1 is SEHNR and CDR2 is FQNEAQ (reference sequence). DNA for the CDR3: TGTGCCAGCAGCTTGGAACTGCCGGGACCCGGGAACACTGAAGCTTTCTTT. Its translation is CASSLELPGPGNTEAFF.

The J gene is TRBJ1-2, the V gene TRBV4-3; no reliable D call. Trimming shortened V by 0 bases and J by 7 bases, and 15 bases separated the two germline ends. The germline CDR1 and CDR2 sequences are LGHNA and YSLEER. The CDR3 has 15 amino acids. The CDR3 is CASSQDRAAAGGYTF. The CDR3 DNA is TGCGCCAGCAGCCAAGATCGGGCGGCCGCGGGTGGCTACACCTTC.

The chain uses TRBV28 and TRBJ2-7, with D possibly being TRBD1 (5 bases). This CDR3 region has 13 residues. Germline V gene sequence: CDR1 MDHEN, CDR2 SYDVKM. V lost 3 bases and J lost 3, with 9 bases in between. The chain's CDR3 is CASSLHRNYEQYF. CDR3 DNA sequence: TGTGCCAGCAGTTTGCACAGGAACTACGAGCAGTACTTC.

The CDR3 region is CSFRQGTYEQYF. The CDR3 nucleotides read TGCAGCTTTAGACAGGGAACCTACGAGCAGTACTTC. The chain combines TRBV29-1 with TRBJ2-7; the match to TRBD1 covers 7 bases. Germline lookup yields CDR1 SQVTM and CDR2 ANQGSEA. The CDR3 spans 12 residues. V shed 8 bases, J shed 2 bases, and the junction held 6 bases outside the gene matches.

This chain joins TRBV6-6 and TRBJ2-7; TRBD2 agrees at 8 bases. V was clipped by 3 bases and J by 7 bases; unmatched bases: 11. Looked up from germline, CDR1 is MNHNY and CDR2 is SVGAGI (reference sequence). The CDR3 runs to 15 residues. This chain's CDR3 is CASSYGLYRGGEQYF. CDR3 bases: TGTGCCAGCAGTTATGGTTTGTATCGGGGGGGGGAGCAGTACTTC.

The gene calls are TRBV6-5 and TRBJ1-4, with D perhaps TRBD1 (6 bases). V was pared by 3 bases and J by 2 bases, with 10 bases between. This CDR3 has 15 amino acids. Germline loops: CDR1 MNHEY, CDR2 SVGAGI. CDR3 coding DNA: TGTGCCAGCAGTTATGGGGACACCACTAATGAAAAACTGTTTTTT. Encoded protein: CASSYGDTTNEKLFF.

The rearrangement links TRBV30 to TRBJ2-7, with a possible D match to TRBD1 (5 bases). The germline V gene has CDR1 GTSNPN and CDR2 SVGIG (reference sequence). The CDR3 contains 17 residues. V was cut by 0 bases and J by 4 bases, with 22 bases left in between. CDR3 loop: CAWSVIFMDNPSYEQYF. The DNA for the CDR3 is TGTGCCTGGAGTGTAATTTTTATGGACAACCCCTCGTACGAGCAGTACTTC. The full variable domain, rest sourced from reference TRBV30 and TRBJ2-7, is SQTIHQWPATLVQPVGSPLSLECTVEGTSNPNLYWYRQAAGRGLQLLFYSVGIGQISSEVPQNLSASRPQDRQFILSSKKLLLSDSGFYLCAWSVIFMDNPSYEQYFGPGTRLTVT.

The rearrangement joins TRBV7-3 to TRBJ1-2; possible D gene TRBD1, 5 bases. The CDR3 is 16 amino acids. The germline V gene has CDR1 SGHTA and CDR2 FQGTGA. V was pared by 4 bases and J by 1 base, with 16 bases between. CDR3 nucleotides: TGTGCCAGCAGCTCCACCTTCGCGGACATTAACTATGGCTACACCTTC. Its translation is CASSSTFADINYGYTF.

With regard to this clone: The sample contains more than one DNA sequence encoding this CDR3. The V and J genes are TRBV9 and TRBJ1-5; TRBD1 is a possible D gene (6 bases). Trimming took 3 bases from V and 2 from J, leaving 12 bases between them. The CDR3 is 15 residues long. Germline CDR1 reads SGDLS; CDR2 reads YYNGEE. The DNA for the CDR3 is TGTGCCAGCAGCGCCCAGGGGTTCGGCAATCAGCCCCAGCATTTT. It is translated as CASSAQGFGNQPQHF. The variable domain in full, completed from reference TRBV9 and TRBJ1-5, reads DSGVTQTPKHLITATGQRVTLRCSPRSGDLSVYWYQQSLDQGLQFLIQYYNGEERAKGNILERFSAQQFPDLHSELNLSSLELGDSALYFCASSAQGFGNQPQHFGDGTRLSIL.

The chain links TRBV4-3 to TRBJ1-4, with unresolved D. Germline CDR1 reads LGHNA; CDR2 reads YSLEER. This CDR3 is built from 13 residues. The V and J ends lost 0 bases and 8 bases respectively, with 7 bases between them. The CDR3 bases are TGCGCCAGCAGCCAAGATCTCGGGGAAAAACTGTTTTTT. Translated, it gives CASSQDLGEKLFF.

The chain combines TRBV9 with TRBJ1-2, with TRBD1 identical over 10 bases. The CDR3 covers 13 residues. CDR1 is SGDLS, CDR2 YYNGEE, per germline. V lost 3 bases and J lost 6; bases outside the gene matches: 2. CDR3 region: CASSGQGANGYTF. CDR3 DNA sequence: TGTGCCAGCAGCGGACAGGGGGCTAATGGCTACACCTTC.

The genes are TRBV27 and TRBJ1-5, with TRBD1 identical over 7 bases. Looked up from germline, CDR1 is MNHEY and CDR2 is SMNVEV (reference sequence). This CDR3 region has 14 residues. J lost 7 bases, V lost 5 bases, and 8 bases had no gene match. The CDR3 coding sequence is TGTGCCAGCAGTCTGGGACAGTCATTCCAGCCCCAGCATTTT. Translated: CASSLGQSFQPQHF.

V and J are TRBV27 and TRBJ2-7; D is tentatively TRBD1 or TRBD2 (5 bases each). V lost 6 bases, J lost 2 bases, and 14 bases lay in between. CDR1 is MNHEY, CDR2 SMNVEV, per germline (reference sequence). CDR3 size: 14 residues. The CDR3 loop is CASREVGAPYEQYF. Written as DNA, the CDR3 is TGTGCCAGCAGGGAGGTTGGGGCCCCCTACGAGCAGTACTTC.

This sequence joins TRBV7-9 and TRBJ1-4; weak D call: TRBD1 (5 bases). CDR3 size: 14 residues. Trimming shortened V by 1 base and J by 7 bases, and 10 bases separated the two germline ends. Germline CDR1 and CDR2: SEHNR and FQNEAQ (reference sequence). CDR3 DNA sequence: TGTGCCAGCAGCTTAGATGGGGCCGCTGAAAAACTGTTTTTT. As protein: CASSLDGAAEKLFF.

The chain carries TRBV28 and TRBJ2-4, with D perhaps TRBD2 (7 bases). The CDR3 length is 15 residues. Per germline, CDR1 MDHEN and CDR2 SYDVKM. Trimming stripped 4 bases from V and 2 bases from J, with 12 bases between. This CDR3 reads CASSWRGPTKNIQYF. Here the CDR3 DNA reads TGTGCCAGCAGTTGGCGGGGGCCTACCAAAAACATTCAGTACTTC.

This clone showed up just once. V and J are TRBV6-6 and TRBJ2-7, with a possible D match to TRBD2 (5 bases). V lost 6 bases to trimming and J lost 3 bases, with 12 bases between them. CDR1 is MNHNY, CDR2 SVGAGI, per germline (reference sequence). The CDR3 covers 13 residues. The CDR3 is CASSDETSYEQYF. The CDR3 DNA sequence: TGTGCCAGCAGCGATGAAACTAGCTACGAGCAGTACTTC.

This chain links TRBV11-3 with TRBJ2-7; no firm D call. Germline V CDR1 and CDR2: SGHNT, YENEEA. V was pared by 5 bases and J by 3 bases, with 17 bases between. The CDR3 totals 15 residues. CDR3 bases: TGTGCCAGCAGCCCCGATCGGGCAGGAGTCTACGAGCAGTACTTC. Translated: CASSPDRAGVYEQYF.

V gene TRBV19 combines with J gene TRBJ1-1; the D is unclear. Germline V gene lookup returns CDR1 LNHDA and CDR2 SQIVND (reference sequence). V lost 1 base and J lost 0, with 9 bases in between. The CDR3 has 15 amino acids. The CDR3 coding sequence is TGTGCCAGTAGTATAGTCCTTCTCATGAACACTGAAGCTTTCTTT. It translates to CASSIVLLMNTEAFF.

This clone is a singleton in its sample. J is TRBJ2-1 and V is TRBV7-8, with D possibly matching TRBD1 (5 bases). CDR3 length: 14 amino acids. CDR1 is SGHVS and CDR2 is FQNEAQ in the germline V gene. V was shortened by 1 base and J by 8 bases, with 12 bases between the two germline ends. In nucleotides, the CDR3 is TGTGCCAGCAGCTTAGACAGGCTCCCCGATGAGCAGTTCTTC. It translates to CASSLDRLPDEQFF.